The 13 T cell receptor beta chains listed next were all sequenced from one sample in a study of T cells in tuberculosis. Method: immunoSEQ multiplex PCR; TCRdb's copy keeps in-frame clones and lacks some. The table has 20,000 to 30,000 clones, around 95% seen once; the top ten hold 9% to 9.5%. Sequenced: PBMCs. These receptors all come from a donor aged 10 to 29 with latent tuberculosis or without tuberculosis infection.

V and J are TRBV6-6 and TRBJ2-5; the match to TRBD2 covers 11 bases. With 8 bases clipped from V and 3 bases from J, the junction kept 8 bases outside the gene matches. Germline lookup yields CDR1 MNHNY and CDR2 SVGAGI (reference sequence). The CDR3 consists of 15 residues. CDR3: CASSRILAGEETQYF. The CDR3 nucleotides read TGTGCCAGCTCTAGGATACTAGCGGGGGAAGAGACCCAGTACTTC.

The chain has TRBV5-5 and TRBJ1-4, with D tentatively TRBD1 (5 bases). CDR3 size: 15 residues. V lost 4 bases, J lost 8 bases, and 18 bases lay in between. CDR1 SGHKS and CDR2 YYEKEE come from the germline V gene (reference sequence). The CDR3 protein is CASSQLGGIGEKLFF. The CDR3 nucleotides read TGTGCCAGCAGCCAACTTGGGGGGATAGGGGAAAAACTGTTTTTT.

This rearrangement joins TRBV14 to TRBJ2-1; D is perhaps TRBD2 (6 bases). Trimming pared 6 bases from V and 3 bases from J, leaving 18 bases between. Germline V gives CDR1 SGHDN, CDR2 FVKESK. This CDR3 spans 16 amino acids. The CDR3 spells CASSPRPGLDYNEQFF. In nucleotides, the CDR3 is TGTGCCAGCAGTCCTAGACCGGGACTTGACTACAATGAGCAGTTCTTC.

The chain uses TRBV5-1 and TRBJ2-1, with 11 nucleotides matching TRBD2. V was clipped by 1 base and J by 7 bases; unmatched bases: 7. The CDR3 runs 16 residues. Germline V lookup: CDR1 SGHRS, CDR2 YFSETQ. CDR3 sequence (DNA): TGCGCCAGCAGCTTGTTAGCGGGGGGGCCTAAGAATGAGCAGTTCTTC. Translated: CASSLLAGGPKNEQFF.

Only one count was recorded for this clone. This rearrangement joins TRBV4-1 to TRBJ2-7, with 7 nucleotides matching TRBD1. Germline V gives CDR1 MGHRA, CDR2 YSYEKL. Trimming at V came to 4 bases and at J to 2 bases, leaving 2 bases not matched to a gene. The CDR3 is made up of 13 amino acids. CDR3 in amino acids: CASSRQGAYEQYF. The CDR3 DNA sequence: TGCGCCAGCAGCCGCCAGGGGGCCTACGAGCAGTACTTC.

The J gene is TRBJ2-5, the V gene TRBV10-3; 11 bases agree with TRBD1. CDR3 length equals 16 residues. J was trimmed by 5 bases and V by 5 bases; bases with no gene match: 10. Germline V gives CDR1 ENHRY, CDR2 SYGVKD. The CDR3 DNA sequence: TGTGCCATCAGTCAGGGAACCGGGACAGGGGGTGAGACCCAGTACTTC. This translates into CAISQGTGTGGETQYF.

The V gene is TRBV4-1, the J gene TRBJ1-1, with 7 bases aligning to TRBD1. Trimming removed 0 bases from V and 0 bases from J; junction bases left unmatched: 1. The length of the CDR3 is 15 residues. CDR1 and CDR2 from the germline V gene are MGHRA and YSYEKL. The CDR3 here is CASSQEGGLNTEAFF. For the CDR3, the DNA is TGCGCCAGCAGCCAAGAAGGGGGCCTGAACACTGAAGCTTTCTTT.

V is TRBV6-5 and J is TRBJ2-2, with D unclear. This CDR3 has 13 residues. V shed 5 bases and J shed 2 bases, with 6 bases lying between them. Germline V CDR1 and CDR2: MNHEY, SVGAGI. CDR3 in amino acids: CASSRGNTGELFF. As DNA, the CDR3 is TGTGCCAGCAGTCGCGGAAACACCGGGGAGCTGTTTTTT.

The V and J genes are TRBV5-1 and TRBJ1-2, with TRBD1 matching 9 bases. Germline CDR1 SGHRS, CDR2 YFSETQ. This CDR3 spans 16 amino acids. V lost 4 bases, J lost 6 bases, and 13 bases stayed unmatched. CDR3 DNA sequence: TGCGCCAGCAGCCCCACCGGGACAGGGACGGCGGATGGCTACACCTTC. It translates to CASSPTGTGTADGYTF.

The V gene is TRBV9, the J gene TRBJ1-2; D remains ambiguous. CDR1 and CDR2 from the germline V gene are SGDLS and YYNGEE. The ends were cut back, 0 bases at V and 5 bases at J, with 5 bases in the middle. This CDR3 contains 12 residues. The CDR3 loop reads CASSVDSYGYTF. The DNA for the CDR3 is TGTGCCAGCAGCGTAGACAGTTATGGCTACACCTTC.

The rearrangement links TRBV27 to TRBJ1-2, with 8 bases aligning to TRBD1. V shed 3 bases, J shed 4 bases, and the junction held 7 bases outside the gene matches. CDR3 length equals 15 residues. Germline V gene data show CDR1 as MNHEY and CDR2 as SMNVEV (reference sequence). The chain's CDR3 is CASSLGPGQAYGYTF. CDR3 sequence (DNA): TGTGCCAGCAGTTTGGGTCCGGGACAGGCCTATGGCTACACCTTC.

This sequence joins TRBV5-5 and TRBJ1-2; TRBD1 agrees at 7 bases. This CDR3 contains 16 residues. The trim removed 2 bases at V and 2 bases at J, leaving 9 bases unmatched. In germline, CDR1 is SGHKS, CDR2 YYEKEE (reference sequence). The CDR3 loop is CASSFTGEVWNYGYTF. In DNA, the CDR3 is TGTGCCAGCAGCTTTACAGGGGAGGTTTGGAACTATGGCTACACCTTC.

This chain uses TRBV5-1 with TRBJ1-2; TRBD1 matches at 8 bases. CDR3 size: 14 residues. The junction had 4 bases not matched to a gene; V was cut back by 2 bases and J by 4 bases. From germline, CDR1 is SGHRS and CDR2 YFSETQ. CDR3: CASSFGTGVYGYTF. In DNA form, the CDR3 reads TGCGCCAGCAGCTTCGGGACAGGAGTCTATGGCTACACCTTC.